The 22 T cell receptor beta chains below all came from one sample that was sequenced in a study of blood T cell repertoires in COVID-19. Generated by immunoSEQ multiplex PCR, the TCRdb table keeps only in-frame clones and is missing some. Of tens of thousands of clones listed, less than 85% were seen once; the top ten hold 2% to 3%. Sequenced sample: peripheral blood. These receptors all stem from a human donor with acute or convalescent COVID-19. The donor label of this sample is uncertain.

The chain links TRBV5-1 to TRBJ1-5, with D perhaps matching TRBD1 (5 bases). CDR1 and CDR2 from the germline V gene are SGHRS and YFSETQ. V lost 0 bases, J lost 6 bases, and 13 bases lay in between. The CDR3 extends over 15 amino acids. This CDR3 reads CASSLAPRGGQPQHF. The CDR3 region has the DNA TGCGCCAGCAGCTTGGCCCCAAGGGGCGGTCAGCCCCAGCATTTT.

This sequence joins TRBV4-1 and TRBJ1-2; TRBD1 matches at 12 bases. CDR1 and CDR2 from the germline V gene are MGHRA and YSYEKL. This CDR3 is built from 18 residues. V lost 4 bases, J lost 3 bases, and 12 bases stayed unmatched. The CDR3 here is CASSPGGDRGRAYYGYTF. The CDR3 bases are TGCGCCAGCAGCCCCGGAGGGGACAGGGGGCGAGCATACTATGGCTACACCTTC.

The CDR3 nucleotides are TGTGCCAGCAGCTTAGTTTCGGACAGGGGCAATGAGCAGTTCTTC. Protein: CASSLVSDRGNEQFF. The chain has TRBV7-2 and TRBJ2-1, with 9 bases that match TRBD1. The length of the CDR3 is 15 residues. Germline assignment: CDR1 SGHTA and CDR2 FQGNSA. V lost 1 base, J lost 6 bases, and 4 bases stayed unmatched.

The chain carries TRBV6-5 and TRBJ2-1; TRBD1 is a possible D gene (7 bases). With 5 bases removed from V and 4 bases from J, the gap between germline ends came to 15 bases. The CDR3 is 15 amino acids. Germline CDR1 MNHEY, CDR2 SVGAGI. The CDR3 loop is CASSIRDSGYNEQFF. The CDR3 nucleotides read TGTGCCAGCAGTATCCGGGACAGCGGGTACAATGAGCAGTTCTTC.

The chain uses TRBV14 and TRBJ1-1; D gene unclear. The CDR3 length is 16 residues. Germline V CDR1 and CDR2: SGHDN, FVKESK. The V end lost 0 bases, the J end lost 6 bases, and 17 bases lay between the germline ends. CDR3 protein: CASSQDSAGFAAEAFF. In DNA, the CDR3 is TGTGCCAGCAGCCAAGATTCTGCAGGATTCGCAGCTGAAGCTTTCTTT. The full variable domain, in which reference TRBV14 and TRBJ1-1 provide the parts outside the CDR3, is EAGVTQFPSHSVIEKGQTVTLRCDPISGHDNLYWYRRVMGKEIKFLLHFVKESKQDESGMPNNRFLAERTGGTYSTLKVQPAELEDSGVYFCASSQDSAGFAAEAFFGQGTRLTVV.

This chain joins TRBV3-1 (or the pseudogene TRBV3-2) and TRBJ1-2; D perhaps matches TRBD1 (5 bases). This CDR3 is built from 14 residues. Germline lookup yields CDR1 LGHDT and CDR2 YNNKEL (reference sequence). The germline V and J ends were trimmed by 0 bases and 7 bases, with 12 bases remaining between them. This CDR3 is CASSQDAGVGGYTF. CDR3 DNA sequence: TGTGCCAGCAGCCAAGATGCGGGGGTCGGTGGCTACACCTTC.

The V call is TRBV19, the J call TRBJ2-3; unclear D gene. In germline, CDR1 is LNHDA, CDR2 SQIVND (reference sequence). The V end lost 1 base, the J end lost 6 bases, and 14 bases lay between the germline ends. The CDR3 consists of 15 residues. The CDR3 bases are TGTGCCAGTAGTATAGGGCGGTCCTACGGGGATACGCAGTATTTT. This gives the protein CASSIGRSYGDTQYF.

The CDR3 region is CASNTGLAGVQETQYF. CDR3 sequence (DNA): TGTGCCAGCAACACTGGACTAGCGGGGGTTCAAGAGACCCAGTACTTC. The V call is TRBV11-1, the J call TRBJ2-5, with TRBD2 matching over 13 bases. The CDR3 runs 16 residues. From germline, CDR1 is SGHAT and CDR2 FQDESV (reference sequence). After removal of 7 bases from V and 2 bases from J, the junction contained 7 bases not matched to a gene.

This clone was seen only once. The chain carries TRBV6-5 and TRBJ1-1; unclear D gene. Germline CDR1 and CDR2: MNHEY and SVGAGI. The V and J ends lost 2 bases and 2 bases respectively, with 12 bases between them. The CDR3 sequence is 15 residues long. CDR3 in amino acids: CASSYPSGINTEAFF. The CDR3 region has the DNA TGTGCCAGCAGTTACCCCAGCGGGATTAACACTGAAGCTTTCTTT.

This clone was seen more than once but under ten times. The chain links TRBV5-4 to TRBJ1-4, with D possibly TRBD1 on 6 matching bases. V dropped 4 bases and J dropped 8 bases, with 15 bases sitting between them. This CDR3 region has 14 residues. Germline loops: CDR1 SGHNT, CDR2 YYREEE (reference sequence). This CDR3 is CASSISTGGEKLFF. CDR3 nucleotides: TGTGCCAGCAGCATCTCGACAGGCGGGGAAAAACTGTTTTTT.

In its sample, this clone was seen a few times. The chain joins TRBV28 to TRBJ1-6; D might be TRBD1 (5 bases). Germline V gene lookup returns CDR1 MDHEN and CDR2 SYDVKM. The CDR3 spans 14 residues. V was shortened by 6 bases and J by 12 bases, with 18 bases between the two germline ends. The CDR3 region is CASSLSGRGGPLHF. The CDR3 DNA reads TGTGCCAGCAGCCTCTCGGGGAGGGGAGGACCCCTCCACTTT.

The rearrangement uses TRBV6-1 and TRBJ1-5, with TRBD1 matching 7 bases. Germline trimming cut 3 bases from V and 7 bases from J; bases unmatched to any gene: 9. CDR1 MNHNS and CDR2 SASEGT come from the germline V gene. The CDR3 loop spans 15 amino acids. The CDR3 here is CASSDRTGPHQPQHF. CDR3 coding DNA: TGTGCCAGCAGTGACCGGACAGGACCCCACCAGCCCCAGCATTTT.

The chain links TRBV19 to TRBJ2-1, with 9 bases fitting TRBD2. The junction had 18 bases not matched to a gene; V was cut back by 2 bases and J by 4 bases. Germline V gene lookup returns CDR1 LNHDA and CDR2 SQIVND (reference sequence). This CDR3 spans 20 amino acids. The CDR3 DNA reads as TGTGCCAGTAGTATATCCGCGGGGGGGAATTTAGCGGGCCGTTACAATGAGCAGTTCTTC. Amino acid sequence: CASSISAGGNLAGRYNEQFF.

In this sample, this clone turned up once. The gene calls are TRBV4-2 and TRBJ2-1; the match to TRBD2 covers 7 bases. Germline CDR1 and CDR2: LGHNA and YNFKEQ. The CDR3 has 14 residues. Trimming cost V 1 base and J 6 bases; bases outside gene matches: 3. The DNA of the CDR3 is TGTGCCAGCAGCCAAGGGACTAGTCGCAATGAGCAGTTCTTC. It translates to CASSQGTSRNEQFF.

This clone was observed a handful of times. This chain joins TRBV7-8 and TRBJ2-3; D may be TRBD2 (6 bases). Trimming removed 5 bases at V and 4 bases at J, with 25 bases between. The CDR3 is made up of 18 amino acids. Germline V lookup: CDR1 SGHVS, CDR2 FQNEAQ. The CDR3 loop is CASSPRHLFAGSADTQYF. Here the CDR3 DNA reads TGTGCCAGCAGCCCTAGGCACCTATTCGCGGGGAGTGCAGATACGCAGTATTTT.

The chain uses TRBV24-1 and TRBJ2-3; D uncertain. Trimming removed 0 bases at V and 7 bases at J, with 10 bases between. Germline loops: CDR1 KGHDR, CDR2 SFDVKD. CDR3 length equals 14 residues. The CDR3 coding sequence is TGTGCCACCAGTGATTTGCAACGGCGGAATACGCAGTATTTT. Translating gives CATSDLQRRNTQYF.

V usage is TRBV2 and J usage is TRBJ2-1, with 12 bases aligning to TRBD2. The V and J ends lost 7 bases and 7 bases, in that order; junction bases with no gene match: 8. The CDR3 covers 15 residues. The V gene's germline CDR1 is SNHLY and CDR2 FYNNEI. The CDR3 sequence: CASNPSGGAGNEQFF. The CDR3, as DNA: TGTGCCAGCAATCCTAGCGGGGGGGCCGGGAATGAGCAGTTCTTC. Filled out from reference TRBV2 and TRBJ2-1, the complete variable domain reads EPEVTQTPSHQVTQMGQEVILRCVPISNHLYFYWYRQILGQKVEFLVSFYNNEISEKSEIFDDQFSVERPDGSNFTLKIRSTKLEDSAMYFCASNPSGGAGNEQFFGPGTRLTVL.

The chain links TRBV5-6 to TRBJ2-7; D is ambiguous. Germline values: CDR1 SGHDT, CDR2 YYEEEE. The CDR3 covers 13 residues. The V end lost 5 bases, the J end lost 2 bases, and 11 bases lay between the germline ends. CDR3: CASRSYRTYEQYV. The CDR3 region has the DNA TGTGCCAGCAGATCTTACAGAACCTACGAGCAGTACGTC.

The chain couples TRBV7-2 to TRBJ1-5; D uncertain. Per the germline V gene, CDR1 is SGHTA and CDR2 is FQGNSA. CDR3 length: 13 residues. The V gene lost 6 bases and the J gene lost 11 bases, with 17 bases spanning the gap. CDR3 sequence (DNA): TGTGCCAGCAGTACAATAGGCGACACCGCCCAGCATTTT. It codes for CASSTIGDTAQHF.

V and J are TRBV5-6 and TRBJ1-1; D might be TRBD1 (6 bases). The V end was cut by 4 bases, the J end by 4 bases, with 14 bases between. CDR1 SGHDT and CDR2 YYEEEE come from the germline V gene. The CDR3 is made up of 14 amino acids. CDR3 in DNA: TGTGCCAGCAGCCCTGGGGGGGGGCTCACTGAAGCTTTCTTT. It translates to CASSPGGGLTEAFF. Variable domain in full (rest from reference TRBV5-6 and TRBJ1-1): DAGVTQSPTHLIKTRGQQVTLRCSPKSGHDTVSWYQQALGQGPQFIFQYYEEEERQRGNFPDRFSGHQFPNYSSELNVNALLLGDSALYLCASSPGGGLTEAFFGQGTRLTVV.

The chain couples TRBV28 to TRBJ2-4; the match to TRBD1 covers 7 bases. This CDR3 is built from 15 residues. Per the germline V gene, CDR1 is MDHEN and CDR2 is SYDVKM. V was clipped by 2 bases and J by 7 bases; unmatched bases: 8. The CDR3 DNA is TGTGCCAGCAGTTTAGGGGGACAGTTTGACAACATTCAGTACTTC. As protein: CASSLGGQFDNIQYF.

The sample holds one count of this clone. The rearrangement links TRBV15 to TRBJ2-3; 12 bases are a match to TRBD2. This CDR3 is built from 17 residues. Germline V lookup: CDR1 LNHNV, CDR2 YYDKDF (reference sequence). With V trimmed by 5 bases and J by 1 base, 7 bases remained unmatched. In nucleotides, the CDR3 is TGTGCCACCAGCGCCAGACTAGCGGGGGTTCGCACAGATACGCAGTATTTT. Translating it yields CATSARLAGVRTDTQYF.